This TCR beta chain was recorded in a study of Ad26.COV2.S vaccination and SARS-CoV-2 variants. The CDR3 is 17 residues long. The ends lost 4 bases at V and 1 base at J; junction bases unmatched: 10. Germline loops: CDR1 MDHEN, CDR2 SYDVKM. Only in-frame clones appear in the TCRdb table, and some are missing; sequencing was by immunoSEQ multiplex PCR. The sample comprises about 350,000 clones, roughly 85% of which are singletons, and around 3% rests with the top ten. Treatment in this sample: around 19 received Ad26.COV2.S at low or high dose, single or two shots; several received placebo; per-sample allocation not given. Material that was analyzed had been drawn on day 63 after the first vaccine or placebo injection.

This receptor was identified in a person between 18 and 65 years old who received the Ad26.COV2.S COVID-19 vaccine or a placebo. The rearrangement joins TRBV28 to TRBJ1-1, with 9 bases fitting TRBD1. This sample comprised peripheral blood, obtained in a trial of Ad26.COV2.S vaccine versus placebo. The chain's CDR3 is CASSSIGQGWGNTEAFF. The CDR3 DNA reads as TGTGCCAGCAGTTCGATTGGACAGGGGTGGGGGAACACTGAAGCTTTCTTT.